This T cell receptor beta chain appears in the sequencing data of a study of blood T cell repertoires in COVID-19. Germline CDR1 is SGHNT and CDR2 is YENEEA. Losses at the gene ends were 4 bases for V and 6 bases for J; bases not matched to a gene: 3. This CDR3 is 14 amino acids long. Profiled with immunoSEQ multiplex PCR; TCRdb holds only in-frame clones, not every one. The repertoire holds roughly 100,000 clones, about 64% seen once, with more than 0.8% in the top ten. The source is a human donor with acute or convalescent COVID-19. The donor label of this sample is uncertain. The J gene is TRBJ2-5, the V gene TRBV11-3, with 12 bases that match TRBD1. The material sequenced was peripheral blood. CDR3 loop: CASSSGTGGKTQYF. CDR3 DNA sequence: TGTGCCAGCAGCTCCGGGACAGGGGGCAAGACCCAGTACTTC.